What follows are 16 T cell receptor beta chains derived from one specimen sequenced in a study of blood T cell repertoires in COVID-19. Some clones are missing from TCRdb's copy, which holds only in-frame ones; the method was immunoSEQ multiplex PCR. Among approximately 250,000 clones listed, roughly nine tenths were seen once. Sequencing input: peripheral blood. These receptors were collected from a man in his forties with active or convalescent COVID-19.

The CDR3 DNA is TGTGCCAGCAGCCGTGACAGGGCCTACGAGCAGTACTTC. Protein product: CASSRDRAYEQYF. V is TRBV5-5 and J is TRBJ2-7; 7 nucleotides match TRBD1. Trimming took 4 bases from V and 2 from J; bases not matched to a gene: 3. The CDR3 totals 13 residues. Germline V gene lookup returns CDR1 SGHKS and CDR2 YYEKEE (reference sequence).

J is TRBJ2-3 and V is TRBV13, with a possible D match to TRBD2 (5 bases). Trimming stripped 4 bases from V and 2 bases from J, with 19 bases between. The CDR3 loop spans 17 amino acids. From germline, CDR1 is PRHDT and CDR2 FYEKMQ (reference sequence). The CDR3 reads CASSSPRGAPDTDTQYF. CDR3 coding DNA: TGTGCCAGCAGCTCCCCTCGGGGAGCGCCTGACACAGATACGCAGTATTTT.

The V call is TRBV13, the J call TRBJ1-1; D unclear. Trimming left V 4 bases short and J 5 bases short, with 14 bases between. The CDR3 spans 14 residues. Germline V CDR1 and CDR2: PRHDT, FYEKMQ (reference sequence). CDR3 protein: CASSSARGPTEAFF. The CDR3 DNA follows: TGTGCCAGCAGCTCCGCCCGGGGTCCAACTGAAGCTTTCTTT.

The genes are TRBV3-1 (or the pseudogene TRBV3-2) and TRBJ2-1; TRBD2 aligns across 8 bases. CDR3 size: 17 residues. The V gene end was trimmed by 0 bases and the J gene end by 6 bases; junction bases not matched to a gene: 10. Germline V gene data show CDR1 as LGHDT and CDR2 as YNNKEL (reference sequence). CDR3 in amino acids: CASSQDASREAVNEQFF. In DNA form, the CDR3 reads TGTGCCAGCAGCCAAGATGCTTCGCGGGAGGCGGTCAATGAGCAGTTCTTC.

The rearrangement uses TRBV18 and TRBJ1-2; D ambiguous. The V and J ends lost 1 base and 3 bases respectively, with 15 bases between them. This CDR3 comprises 16 residues. In germline, CDR1 is KGHSH, CDR2 LQKENI. The CDR3 reads CASSPLQQRKDYGYTF. The CDR3 nucleotides are TGTGCCAGCTCACCACTACAGCAACGAAAGGACTATGGCTACACCTTC.

This clone appeared a single time. The chain joins TRBV7-2 to TRBJ2-1, with D perhaps matching TRBD1 (6 bases). Trimming removed 5 bases from V and 8 bases from J, with 16 bases in between. Germline CDR1 SGHTA, CDR2 FQGNSA. The CDR3 extends over 14 amino acids. This chain's CDR3 is CASSPWTVADEQFF. The CDR3 DNA is TGTGCCAGCAGCCCATGGACAGTGGCGGATGAGCAGTTCTTC. Drawing the rest from reference TRBV7-2 and TRBJ2-1, the complete variable domain is GAGVSQSPSNKVTEKGKDVELRCDPISGHTALYWYRQSLGQGLEFLIYFQGNSAPDKSGLPSDRFSAERTGGSVSTLTIQRTQQEDSAVYLCASSPWTVADEQFFGPGTRLTVL.

V gene TRBV28 combines with J gene TRBJ1-6; the D gene is possibly TRBD1 (6 bases). Trimming pared 5 bases from V and 7 bases from J, leaving 18 bases between. Germline values: CDR1 MDHEN, CDR2 SYDVKM. CDR3 length: 16 amino acids. Here the CDR3 DNA reads TGTGCCAGCAGTACTAATACAGGGATTACGAATTCACCCCTCCACTTT. It codes for CASSTNTGITNSPLHF.

The chain joins TRBV10-3 to TRBJ1-1; 9 positions agree with TRBD1. Trimming removed 4 bases from V and 11 bases from J; junction bases left unmatched: 11. Germline V gene sequence: CDR1 ENHRY, CDR2 SYGVKD. The CDR3 contains 14 residues. The CDR3 here is CAISAGQGRLDAFF. As DNA, the CDR3 is TGTGCCATCAGTGCCGGACAGGGGCGCTTGGACGCTTTCTTT.

In this sample, this clone turned up a few times. The rearrangement links TRBV6-1 to TRBJ1-5, with 7 bases identical to TRBD1. Looked up from germline, CDR1 is MNHNS and CDR2 is SASEGT. The V gene end was trimmed by 2 bases and the J gene end by 6 bases; junction bases not matched to a gene: 10. CDR3 length equals 16 residues. Here the CDR3 reads CASSENPSGGGQPQHF. CDR3 sequence (DNA): TGTGCCAGCAGTGAAAACCCCTCAGGGGGAGGTCAGCCCCAGCATTTT.

The rearrangement joins TRBV11-3 to TRBJ1-1; no clear D gene. The V end lost 2 bases, the J end lost 1 base, and 5 bases lay between the germline ends. Germline V gene lookup returns CDR1 SGHNT and CDR2 YENEEA. CDR3 size: 13 residues. CDR3 residues: CASSLNGNTEAFF. The CDR3 nucleotides read TGTGCCAGCAGCTTAAACGGGAACACTGAAGCTTTCTTT.

The V and J genes are TRBV12-5 and TRBJ2-1, with TRBD2 matching 8 bases. Germline CDR1 reads LGHNT; CDR2 reads FRNRAP. The length of the CDR3 is 17 residues. The V and J ends lost 6 bases and 0 bases, in that order; junction bases with no gene match: 10. This chain's CDR3 is CASGHREGLTSYNEQFF. The CDR3 DNA reads TGTGCTAGTGGACATCGGGAGGGTCTCACCTCCTACAATGAGCAGTTCTTC.

V and J are TRBV28 and TRBJ1-5; TRBD1 is a possible D gene (6 bases). The CDR3 totals 15 residues. Trimming shortened V by 3 bases and J by 3 bases, and 12 bases separated the two germline ends. Germline V gives CDR1 MDHEN, CDR2 SYDVKM. This CDR3 reads CASSFPDSVNQPQHF. CDR3 in DNA: TGTGCCAGCAGTTTCCCGGACAGCGTCAATCAGCCCCAGCATTTT.

The rearrangement uses TRBV7-2 and TRBJ1-6; D call uncertain. V dropped 4 bases and J dropped 16 bases, with 11 bases sitting between them. Germline V gives CDR1 SGHTA, CDR2 FQGNSA. CDR3 length equals 11 residues. CDR3 coding DNA: TGTGCCAGCAGCTCCACCGGGAGACTCCACTTT. This encodes CASSSTGRLHF. The full variable domain, with the rest looked up from reference TRBV7-2 and TRBJ1-6, is GAGVSQSPSNKVTEKGKDVELRCDPISGHTALYWYRQSLGQGLEFLIYFQGNSAPDKSGLPSDRFSAERTGGSVSTLTIQRTQQEDSAVYLCASSSTGRLHFGNGTRLTVT.

This clone occurred a few times. The V gene is TRBV5-1, the J gene TRBJ1-2, with TRBD1 matching over 8 bases. Losses at the gene ends were 2 bases for V and 0 bases for J; bases not matched to a gene: 3. Germline assignment: CDR1 SGHRS and CDR2 YFSETQ. The CDR3 extends over 15 amino acids. CDR3 in DNA: TGCGCCAGCAGCTTTGGACAGGGCGCTAACTATGGCTACACCTTC. Translated, it gives CASSFGQGANYGYTF.

The chain joins TRBV27 to TRBJ2-4; D gene uncertain. The CDR3 extends over 13 amino acids. Germline CDR1 MNHEY, CDR2 SMNVEV (reference sequence). V lost 3 bases to trimming and J lost 5 bases, with 8 bases between them. As DNA, the CDR3 is TGTGCCAGCAGTTTGAGGATAGAAAACATTCAGTACTTC. It is translated as CASSLRIENIQYF.

This sequence joins TRBV5-1 and TRBJ1-2; no reliable D call. This CDR3 spans 13 amino acids. V lost 3 bases, J lost 2 bases, and 8 bases lay in between. Germline values: CDR1 SGHRS, CDR2 YFSETQ. The CDR3 loop is CASSSQANYGYTF. CDR3 coding DNA: TGCGCCAGCAGCTCGCAGGCCAACTATGGCTACACCTTC.